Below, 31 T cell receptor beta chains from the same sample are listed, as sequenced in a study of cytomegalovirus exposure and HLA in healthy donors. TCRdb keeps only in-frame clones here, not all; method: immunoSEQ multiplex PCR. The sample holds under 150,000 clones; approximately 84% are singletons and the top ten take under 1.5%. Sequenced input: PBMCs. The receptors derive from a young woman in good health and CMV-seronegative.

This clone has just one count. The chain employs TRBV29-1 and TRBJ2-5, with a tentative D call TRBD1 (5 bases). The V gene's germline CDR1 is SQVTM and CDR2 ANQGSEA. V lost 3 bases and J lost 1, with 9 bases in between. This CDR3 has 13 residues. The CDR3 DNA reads TGCAGCGTTGAGTTCAGGGTCCAAGAGACCCAGTACTTC. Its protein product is CSVEFRVQETQYF.

The CDR3 nucleotides are TGCGCCAGCACCCTGCAGCAGGGGGGTGAAAAACTGTTTTTT. Amino acid sequence: CASTLQQGGEKLFF. The chain is built from TRBV5-1 and TRBJ1-4; 7 positions agree with TRBD1. Germline CDR1 reads SGHRS; CDR2 reads YFSETQ. J was trimmed by 7 bases and V by 6 bases; bases with no gene match: 9. The CDR3 consists of 14 residues.

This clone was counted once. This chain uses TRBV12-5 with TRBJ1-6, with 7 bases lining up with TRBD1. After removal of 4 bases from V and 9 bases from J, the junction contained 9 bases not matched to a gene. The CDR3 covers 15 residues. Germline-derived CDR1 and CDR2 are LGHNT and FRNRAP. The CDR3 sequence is CASGYSGTVLSPLHF. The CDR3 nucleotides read TGTGCTAGTGGTTACTCCGGGACAGTTCTTTCACCCCTCCACTTT.

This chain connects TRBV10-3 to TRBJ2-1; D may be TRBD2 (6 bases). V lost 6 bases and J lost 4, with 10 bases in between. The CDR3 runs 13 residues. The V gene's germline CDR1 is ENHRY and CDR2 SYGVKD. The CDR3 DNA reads TGTGCCATCAGCCATAGCGGATACAATGAGCAGTTCTTC. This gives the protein CAISHSGYNEQFF.

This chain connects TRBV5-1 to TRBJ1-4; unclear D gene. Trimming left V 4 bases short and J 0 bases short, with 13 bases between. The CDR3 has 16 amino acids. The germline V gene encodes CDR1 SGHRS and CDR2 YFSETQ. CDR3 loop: CASSSTPGATNEKLFF. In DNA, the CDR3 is TGCGCCAGCAGCAGCACCCCAGGCGCAACTAATGAAAAACTGTTTTTT.

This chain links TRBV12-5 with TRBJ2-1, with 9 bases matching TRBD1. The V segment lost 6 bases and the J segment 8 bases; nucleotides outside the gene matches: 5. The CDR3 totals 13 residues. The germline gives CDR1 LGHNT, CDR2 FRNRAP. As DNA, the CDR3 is TGTGCTAGTGGGAAGGACAGGGGCTATGAGCAGTTCTTC. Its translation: CASGKDRGYEQFF.

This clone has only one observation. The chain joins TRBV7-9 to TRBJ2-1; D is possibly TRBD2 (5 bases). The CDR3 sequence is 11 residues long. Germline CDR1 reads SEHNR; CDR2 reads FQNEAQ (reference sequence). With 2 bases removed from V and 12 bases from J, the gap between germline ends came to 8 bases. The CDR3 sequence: CASSLLEVQFF. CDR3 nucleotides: TGTGCCAGCAGCTTACTGGAGGTGCAGTTCTTC. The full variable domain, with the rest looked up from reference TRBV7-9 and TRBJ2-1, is DTGVSQNPRHKITKRGQNVTFRCDPISEHNRLYWYRQTLGQGPEFLTYFQNEAQLEKSRLLSDRFSAERPKGSFSTLEIQRTEQGDSAMYLCASSLLEVQFFGPGTRLTVL.

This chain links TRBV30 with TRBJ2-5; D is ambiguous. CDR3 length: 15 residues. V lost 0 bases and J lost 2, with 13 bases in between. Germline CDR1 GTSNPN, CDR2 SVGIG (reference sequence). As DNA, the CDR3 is TGTGCCTGGAGTGTAAAAGCCGAGGAACAAGAGACCCAGTACTTC. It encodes CAWSVKAEEQETQYF.

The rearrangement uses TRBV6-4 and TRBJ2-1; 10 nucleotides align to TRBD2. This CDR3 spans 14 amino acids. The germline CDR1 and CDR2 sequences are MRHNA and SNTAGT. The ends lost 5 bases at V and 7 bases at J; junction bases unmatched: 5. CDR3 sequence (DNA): TGTGCCAGCAGTCAACTAGCGGGGCGTAATGAGCAGTTCTTC. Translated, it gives CASSQLAGRNEQFF.

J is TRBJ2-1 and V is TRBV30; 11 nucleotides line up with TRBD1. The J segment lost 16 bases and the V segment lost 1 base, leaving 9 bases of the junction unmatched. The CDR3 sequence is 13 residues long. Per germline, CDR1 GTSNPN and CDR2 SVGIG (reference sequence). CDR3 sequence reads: CAWSEDPGQGEFF. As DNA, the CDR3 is TGTGCCTGGAGTGAAGATCCGGGACAGGGGGAATTCTTC.

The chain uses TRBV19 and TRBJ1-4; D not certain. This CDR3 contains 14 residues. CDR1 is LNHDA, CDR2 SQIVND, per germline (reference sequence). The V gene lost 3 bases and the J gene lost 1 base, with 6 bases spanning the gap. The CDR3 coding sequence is TGTGCCAGTAGTATTACCGGAACTAATGAAAAACTGTTTTTT. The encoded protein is CASSITGTNEKLFF.

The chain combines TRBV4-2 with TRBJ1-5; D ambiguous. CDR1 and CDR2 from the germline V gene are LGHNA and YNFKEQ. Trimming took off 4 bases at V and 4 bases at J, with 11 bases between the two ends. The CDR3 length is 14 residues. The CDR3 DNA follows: TGTGCCAGCAGCCCTGAGCGAGGGAATCAGCCCCAGCATTTT. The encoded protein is CASSPERGNQPQHF.

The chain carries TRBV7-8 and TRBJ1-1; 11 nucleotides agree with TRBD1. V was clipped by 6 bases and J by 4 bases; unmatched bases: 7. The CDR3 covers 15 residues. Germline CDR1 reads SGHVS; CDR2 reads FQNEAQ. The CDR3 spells CASRPGTGGLTEAFF. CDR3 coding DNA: TGTGCCAGCAGACCCGGGACAGGGGGACTCACTGAAGCTTTCTTT.

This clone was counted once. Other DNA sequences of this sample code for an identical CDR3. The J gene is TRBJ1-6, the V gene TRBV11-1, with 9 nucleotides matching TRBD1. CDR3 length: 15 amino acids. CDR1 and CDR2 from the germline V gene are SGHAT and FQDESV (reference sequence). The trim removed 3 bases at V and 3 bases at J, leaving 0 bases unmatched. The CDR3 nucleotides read TGTGCCAGCAGCTTGGGACAGGGCTATAATTCACCCCTCCACTTT. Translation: CASSLGQGYNSPLHF.

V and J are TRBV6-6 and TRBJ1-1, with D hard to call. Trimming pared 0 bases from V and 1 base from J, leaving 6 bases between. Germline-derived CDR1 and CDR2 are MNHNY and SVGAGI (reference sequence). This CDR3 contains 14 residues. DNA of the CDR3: TGTGCCAGCAGTTACTCGAGAGGGAACACTGAAGCTTTCTTT. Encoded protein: CASSYSRGNTEAFF.

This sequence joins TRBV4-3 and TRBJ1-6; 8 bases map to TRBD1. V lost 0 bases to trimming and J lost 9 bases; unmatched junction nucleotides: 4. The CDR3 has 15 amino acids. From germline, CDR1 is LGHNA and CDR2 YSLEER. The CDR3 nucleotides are TGCGCCAGCAGCCAAGATCGGACAGGGCGTTCACCCCTCCACTTT. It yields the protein CASSQDRTGRSPLHF.

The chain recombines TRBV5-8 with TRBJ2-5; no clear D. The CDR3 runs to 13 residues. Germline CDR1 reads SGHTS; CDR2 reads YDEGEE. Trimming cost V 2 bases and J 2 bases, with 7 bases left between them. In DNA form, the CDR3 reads TGTGCCAGCAGCTTTCGTAGTCAAGAGACCCAGTACTTC. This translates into CASSFRSQETQYF.

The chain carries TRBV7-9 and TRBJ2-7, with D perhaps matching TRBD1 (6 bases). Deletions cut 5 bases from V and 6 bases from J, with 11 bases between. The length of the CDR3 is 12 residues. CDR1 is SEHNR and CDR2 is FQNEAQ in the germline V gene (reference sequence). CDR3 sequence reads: CASSRGGLEQYF. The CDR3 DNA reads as TGTGCCAGCAGCCGAGGGGGTCTCGAGCAGTACTTC. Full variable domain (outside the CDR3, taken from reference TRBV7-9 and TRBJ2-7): DTGVSQNPRHKITKRGQNVTFRCDPISEHNRLYWYRQTLGQGPEFLTYFQNEAQLEKSRLLSDRFSAERPKGSFSTLEIQRTEQGDSAMYLCASSRGGLEQYFGPGTRLTVT.

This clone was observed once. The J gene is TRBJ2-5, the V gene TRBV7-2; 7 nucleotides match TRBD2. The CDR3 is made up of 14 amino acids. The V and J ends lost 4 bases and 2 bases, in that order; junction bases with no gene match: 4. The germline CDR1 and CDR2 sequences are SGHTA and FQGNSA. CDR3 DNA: TGTGCCAGCAGCTCCCAAGCGGGACAAGAGACCCAGTACTTC. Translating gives CASSSQAGQETQYF.

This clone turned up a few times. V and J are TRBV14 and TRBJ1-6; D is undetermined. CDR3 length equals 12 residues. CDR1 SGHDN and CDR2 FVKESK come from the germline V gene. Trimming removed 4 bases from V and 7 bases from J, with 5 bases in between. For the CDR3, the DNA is TGTGCCAGCAGCCTTTCAAATTCACCCCTCCACTTT. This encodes CASSLSNSPLHF. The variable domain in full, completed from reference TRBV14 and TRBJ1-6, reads EAGVTQFPSHSVIEKGQTVTLRCDPISGHDNLYWYRRVMGKEIKFLLHFVKESKQDESGMPNNRFLAERTGGTYSTLKVQPAELEDSGVYFCASSLSNSPLHFGNGTRLTVT.

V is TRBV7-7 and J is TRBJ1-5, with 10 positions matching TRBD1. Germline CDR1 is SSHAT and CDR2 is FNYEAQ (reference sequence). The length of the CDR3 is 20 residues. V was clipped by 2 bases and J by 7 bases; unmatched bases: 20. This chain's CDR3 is CASSLKGQGRRIGRRQPQHF. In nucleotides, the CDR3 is TGTGCCAGCAGCTTAAAGGGACAGGGGCGAAGAATCGGACGTCGGCAGCCCCAGCATTTT. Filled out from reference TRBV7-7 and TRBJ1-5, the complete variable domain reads GAGVSQSPRYKVTKRGQDVTLRCDPISSHATLYWYQQALGQGPEFLTYFNYEAQPDKSGLPSDRFSAERPEGSISTLTIQRTEQRDSAMYRCASSLKGQGRRIGRRQPQHFGDGTRLSIL.

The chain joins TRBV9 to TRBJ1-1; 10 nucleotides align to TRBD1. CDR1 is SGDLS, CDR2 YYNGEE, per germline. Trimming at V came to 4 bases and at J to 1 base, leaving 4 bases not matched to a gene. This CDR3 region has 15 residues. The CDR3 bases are TGTGCCAGCAGCCCACGGACAGGGGGGAACACTGAAGCTTTCTTT. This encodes CASSPRTGGNTEAFF.

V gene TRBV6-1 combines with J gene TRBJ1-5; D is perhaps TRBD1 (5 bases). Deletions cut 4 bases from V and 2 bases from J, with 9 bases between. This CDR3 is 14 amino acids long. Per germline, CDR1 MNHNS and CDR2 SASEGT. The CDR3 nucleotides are TGTGCCAGCAGTGTCAGGGTTGGCAATCAGCCCCAGCATTTT. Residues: CASSVRVGNQPQHF.

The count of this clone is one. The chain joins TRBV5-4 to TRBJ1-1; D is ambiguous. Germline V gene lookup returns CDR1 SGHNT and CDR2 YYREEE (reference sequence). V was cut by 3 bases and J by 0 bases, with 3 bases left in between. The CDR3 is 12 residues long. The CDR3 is CASSSVNTEAFF. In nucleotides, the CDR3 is TGTGCCAGCAGCTCAGTGAACACTGAAGCTTTCTTT.

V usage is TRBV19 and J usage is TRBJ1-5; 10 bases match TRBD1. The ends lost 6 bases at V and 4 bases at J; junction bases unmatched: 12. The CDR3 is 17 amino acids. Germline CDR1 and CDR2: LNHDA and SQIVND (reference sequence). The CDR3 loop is CASRVLSGTGDNQPQHF. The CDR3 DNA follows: TGTGCCAGTAGAGTCCTCTCCGGGACAGGGGATAATCAGCCCCAGCATTTT. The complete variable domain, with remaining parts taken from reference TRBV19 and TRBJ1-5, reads DGGITQSPKYLFRKEGQNVTLSCEQNLNHDAMYWYRQDPGQGLRLIYYSQIVNDFQKGDIAEGYSVSREKKESFPLTVTSAQKNPTAFYLCASRVLSGTGDNQPQHFGDGTRLSIL.

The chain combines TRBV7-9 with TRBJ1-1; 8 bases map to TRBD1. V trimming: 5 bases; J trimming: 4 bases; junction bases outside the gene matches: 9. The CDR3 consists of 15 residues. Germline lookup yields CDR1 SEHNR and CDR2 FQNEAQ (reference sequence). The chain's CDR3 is CASSATGTGGTEAFF. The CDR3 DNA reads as TGTGCCAGCAGCGCGACCGGGACAGGAGGCACTGAAGCTTTCTTT.

The CDR3 loop reads CASSSESYEQYF. As DNA, the CDR3 is TGCGCCAGCAGCTCTGAGTCCTACGAGCAGTACTTC. The chain uses TRBV5-1 and TRBJ2-7; D remains unclear. From germline, CDR1 is SGHRS and CDR2 YFSETQ. Trimming stripped 3 bases from V and 1 base from J, with 5 bases between. This CDR3 region has 12 residues.

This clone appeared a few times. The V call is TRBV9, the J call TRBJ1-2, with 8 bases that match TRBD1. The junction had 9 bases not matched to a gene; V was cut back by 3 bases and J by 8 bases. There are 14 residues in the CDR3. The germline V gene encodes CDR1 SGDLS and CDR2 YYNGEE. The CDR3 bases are TGTGCCAGCAGCGAGCTGGACAGGGTGGGGGGCTACACCTTC. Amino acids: CASSELDRVGGYTF. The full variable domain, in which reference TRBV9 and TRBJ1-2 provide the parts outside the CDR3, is DSGVTQTPKHLITATGQRVTLRCSPRSGDLSVYWYQQSLDQGLQFLIQYYNGEERAKGNILERFSAQQFPDLHSELNLSSLELGDSALYFCASSELDRVGGYTFGSGTRLTVV.

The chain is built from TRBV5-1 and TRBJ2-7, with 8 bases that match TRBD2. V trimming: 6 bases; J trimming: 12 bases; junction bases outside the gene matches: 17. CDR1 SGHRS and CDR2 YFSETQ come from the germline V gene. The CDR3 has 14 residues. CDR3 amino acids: CASTPGGVGLGPYF. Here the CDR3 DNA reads TGCGCCAGCACCCCCGGGGGGGTCGGTTTAGGTCCGTACTTC.

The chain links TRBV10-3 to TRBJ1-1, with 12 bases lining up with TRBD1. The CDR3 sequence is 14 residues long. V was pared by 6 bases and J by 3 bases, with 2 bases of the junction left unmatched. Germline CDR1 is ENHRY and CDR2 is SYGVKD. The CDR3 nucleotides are TGTGCCATCAGGGGGACAGGGGGCTACACTGAAGCTTTCTTT. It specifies CAIRGTGGYTEAFF.

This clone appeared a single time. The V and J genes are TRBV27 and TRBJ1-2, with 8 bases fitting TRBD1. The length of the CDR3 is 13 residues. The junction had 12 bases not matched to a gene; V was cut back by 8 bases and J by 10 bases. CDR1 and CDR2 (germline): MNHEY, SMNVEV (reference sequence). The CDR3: CASGKGQGVIYTF. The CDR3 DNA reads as TGTGCCAGCGGAAAAGGACAGGGCGTAATCTACACCTTC.